This section outlines one T cell receptor (beta chain) sequence together with its context. This clone was recorded a few times. Which antigen it targets is not known. It has no much larger one-base neighbor in the sample; base qualities were not kept. The sample comes from a study of cytomegalovirus exposure and HLA in healthy donors (dated by TCRdb to 2016 to 2017). At the level of the whole study: According to an earlier analysis of 587 of the donors, some 170 million T cells yielded 117 million unique TCR beta sequences and about 300 Gb of sequence data. Roughly 300 gigabases of sequencing data and around 85 million unique TCR sequences made up an early release that covered some 640 HLA-typed donors. Of the approximately 370 genotyped donors, 81% were placed in the genetic ancestry cluster associated with self-reported Caucasian donors. The study aimed to test whether cataloging public T cell receptors could reveal signatures of past pathogen exposure. The study used immunosequencing to profile the T cell repertoires of about 670 subjects and linked those repertoires to cytomegalovirus serostatus. A separate validation cohort of roughly 110 different subjects was used in addition to the approximately 670-subject first cohort. The study combined high-throughput TCR immunosequencing, statistical association of individual TCRs with disease status, and machine learning to predict cytomegalovirus infection status. A later analysis re-examined previously published TCR beta repertoires from more than 650 donors and added high-resolution HLA genotyping to investigate patterns of TCR occurrence. Rather than using new phenotypic data, the later analysis identified candidate immune exposures from TCR beta sequences and from how often those sequences occurred across donors. In an earlier analysis of a few hundred of the donors, high-throughput TCR beta sequencing was used to judge whether each TCR beta V gene segment behaved as functional or pseudogenic. Donor age, sex, ethnicity and CMV serostatus were compiled alongside the repertoire data. In a later genetic analysis, genome-wide SNP genotypes for about 55% of the 666 donors were used, and that subset was treated as a discovery cohort. All discovery cohort repertoires had been generated on a single sequencing platform. Both class I and class II loci were covered by HLA typing, at four-digit resolution. The number of typed donors differed by locus: about 620-640 for A, B, C, DRB1 and DQB1; some 500 for DQA1; 600 to 610 for DPA1; and 400 to 480 for DPB1. A handful of DR-DQ haplotypes were handled as single units for association and clustering because linkage in the cohort was strong. Among under 450 genotyped donors of the cohort, an average of 235,054 unique TCR beta nucleotide sequences were sequenced per donor, roughly 20% of them non-productive. Paper-wide results and their limitations: Because HLA typing was missing for some donors at each locus, association tests included only the typed subset. When HLA alleles, especially DR and DQ, strongly co-occurred, TCR associations were difficult to assign to individual alleles. In a later analysis, around 17,000 TCR beta sequences were associated with specific HLA alleles at a false discovery rate of 0.05. The authors suggested that the approach could potentially be extended to other disease states and immunological phenotypes. In a later analysis, HLA-associated TCR beta chains were found to be more clonally expanded and to have lower generation probabilities than equally common non-associated chains. Correlated functional status among segregating V segments might be attributable to linkage disequilibrium, but an unknown experimental factor could not be ruled out. Most CMV-associated TCR beta chains appeared to be HLA-restricted in a later analysis, and the HLA associations seemed to be driven largely by CMV exposure. A later analysis reported that several top co-occurrence clusters appeared linked to parvovirus B19, influenza, CMV and Epstein-Barr virus. A few of the identified cytomegalovirus-associated TCR beta chains were confirmed in vitro to be specific for cytomegalovirus antigens. In an earlier analysis of 587 of the donors, most TCR beta V segments appeared in productive rearrangements about 87% or about 30% of the time, broadly matching IMGT annotations. Over 15 rarely observed V segments, including chromosome 9 orphons, were excluded from the earlier analysis of just under 600 of the donors because counts were too low. In a later analysis, the rate of TCR association differed among HLA loci, with DRB1 alleles having the most associated TCRs and HLA-C alleles having the fewest. An association between a missense DCLRE1C variant and V-gene and J-gene trimming of TCR beta chains was found in a later genetic analysis and replicated in an independent cohort. The classifier was reported to diagnose cytomegalovirus status with high specificity and sensitivity in both the original and validation cohorts. A further reported finding was that TCR beta sequences accurately predicted the HLA-A and HLA-B alleles for most subjects in the first cohort. The study gave a list of under 200 TCR beta chains associated with cytomegalovirus. Presence/absence analyses assumed roughly uniform sequencing depth across donors, an assumption that may not hold. The only immune exposure information available for the cohort was CMV serostatus. According to a later genetic analysis, donors in an Asian-associated ancestry cluster had fewer N-insertions in productive TCRs than the roughly 700-donor mean. While some public TCRs were present in many individuals, most TCR sequences turned up only very rarely across donors. The cohort was sequenced for TCR beta chains only, and without alpha or paired-chain data the features that could be detected were limited. A cluster of highly shared sequence variants was judged likely to be a technical artifact of the sequencing pipeline.

The cohort was made up of about 610 healthy bone marrow donors. All cohort members were sampled while nominally healthy, although unrecorded immune exposures were likely present. The donor was CMV seropositive and belonged to the group of a few hundred seropositive cohort members. A peripheral blood sample was provided by each donor, and peripheral blood mononuclear cells were used for TCR beta sequencing. Genomic DNA extraction from the blood cell samples was performed with the Qiagen DNeasy Blood Extraction Kit. Libraries were prepared through the immunoSEQ multiplex PCR assay. The multiplex PCR relied on a mix of 60 forward primers for TCR Vbeta segments and 13 reverse primers for TCR Jbeta segments. The CDR3 region of rearranged TCR beta genes was amplified from genomic DNA by a multiplex PCR assay. On the Illumina HiSeq System, the amplified TCR beta libraries were sequenced as 87-base-pair reads. The study's own analysis went as follows. Across the 700 or so repertoires, a later analysis counted 78 million or so unique TCR beta chains, around 10 million of which were shared by at least two donors. A nearest-neighbor algorithm error-corrected the raw reads and collapsed the reads into unique sequences, merging closely related sequences to remove PCR and sequencing errors. V, D and J gene segments were assigned by aligning CDR3 sequences to IMGT reference sequences. For a sequence to be retained, a match of at least six nucleotides was required to both a V gene segment and a J gene segment. Rearrangements were called productive when the CDR3 lacked stop codons and stayed in frame with V and J; all others were non-productive. Following IMGT convention, CDR3 was defined as the stretch from the second conserved V-encoded cysteine up to the conserved J-encoded phenylalanine. The earlier analysis of fewer than 700 of the donors excluded sequences that lacked an unambiguous match to a single V gene segment. In an earlier analysis of a few hundred of the donors, V segments were called functional above 56.7% productive rearrangements and were called segregating when the between-donor standard deviation exceeded 5%. A statistical classification framework was built to diagnose cytomegalovirus status from the catalog of TCR beta chain sequences. A later analysis assigned V and J genes by comparing TCR nucleotide sequences with IMGT/GENE-DB human TR gene sequences. In a later analysis, CDR3 sequences and most-parsimonious VDJ recombination scenarios were assigned using the TCRdist pipeline. In a later analysis, each TCR beta chain was defined by its CDR3 amino acid sequence together with its V-gene family, and reads without a unique V-gene family were excluded. To address suspected cross-contamination and a sequencing artifact, a later analysis removed around 590 highly shared, low-generation-probability nucleotide sequences. In a later analysis, a clonal expansion index for each public chain was calculated from normalized within-repertoire ranks of inferred template counts. In a later analysis, generation probabilities were computed using a VDJ recombination model fitted to out-of-frame rearrangements, and the results were checked against IGoR. In a later analysis, TCR-TCR, TCR-HLA and TCR-CMV co-occurrence was scored with hypergeometric tests, and a repertoire-size bias correction was applied to TCR pairs. False discovery rates were estimated in a later analysis by permuting HLA or CMV assignments 20 times. In a later analysis, co-occurring TCRs were grouped with DBSCAN, and TCRdist sequence similarity was added when clustering was performed within HLA-allele-positive subsets. For co-occurrence clustering, repertoires with fewer than 30,000 or more than 120,000 public chains were excluded, along with a handful of repertoires with anomalous nucleotide sharing. TCRdb took this table from immuneACCESS and kept in-frame rearrangements with V and J called. Such tables lack part of the clones; where checked against another copy, unresolved V genes explain under half of the gap, and the rest is unexplained. That table furnishes V, J and clone size, whereas the DNA furnished D and trimming. The sample has tens of thousands of clones on record, around three fifths of them singletons. 20% to 25% of the sample comes from the top ten.

Sequenced: PBMCs. This sequence was found in a woman aged 45 to 65 in good health and CMV-seropositive.

The CDR3 in this case is CASSSGGGEQYF. At the DNA level, the sequence is TGTGCCAGCAGCTCCGGCGGGGGGGAGCAGTACTTC. The sequence joins TRBV7-7 to TRBJ2-5, with TRBD2 matching 9 junction bases. From the germline V gene (reference sequence), CDR1 is SSHAT and CDR2 is FNYEAQ. From V the trimming removes 4 bases and from J it removes 11 bases, while the gene matches leave 5 bases of the junction unaccounted for. The CDR3 starts with the cysteine, ends with the phenylalanine, and has 12 residues. CDR3 DNA only is kept here, 36 bases in frame from base 1.